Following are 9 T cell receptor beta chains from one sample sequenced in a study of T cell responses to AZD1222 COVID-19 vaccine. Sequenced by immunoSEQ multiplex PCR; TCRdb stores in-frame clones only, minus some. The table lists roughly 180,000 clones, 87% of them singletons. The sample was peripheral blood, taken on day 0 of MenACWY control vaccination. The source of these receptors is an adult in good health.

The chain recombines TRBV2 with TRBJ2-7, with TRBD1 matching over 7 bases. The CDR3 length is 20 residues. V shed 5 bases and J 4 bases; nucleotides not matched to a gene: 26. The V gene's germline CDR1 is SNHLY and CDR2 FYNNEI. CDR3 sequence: CASSTRGGASFRSIGYEQYF. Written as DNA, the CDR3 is TGTGCCAGCAGTACTAGAGGGGGCGCATCATTTCGGTCGATAGGGTACGAGCAGTACTTC.

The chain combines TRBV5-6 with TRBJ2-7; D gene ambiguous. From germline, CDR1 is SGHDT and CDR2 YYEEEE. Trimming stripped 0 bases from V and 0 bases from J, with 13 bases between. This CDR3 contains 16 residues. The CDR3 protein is CASSLGVGKNSYEQYF. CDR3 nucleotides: TGTGCCAGCAGCTTGGGTGTCGGTAAGAACTCCTACGAGCAGTACTTC.

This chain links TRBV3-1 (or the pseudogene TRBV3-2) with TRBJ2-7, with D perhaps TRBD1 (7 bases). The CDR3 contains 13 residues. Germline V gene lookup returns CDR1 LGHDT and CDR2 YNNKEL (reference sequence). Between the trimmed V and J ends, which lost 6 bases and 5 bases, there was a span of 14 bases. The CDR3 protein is CASRNRGGDEQYF. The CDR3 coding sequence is TGTGCCAGCAGAAACAGGGGAGGCGACGAGCAGTACTTC.

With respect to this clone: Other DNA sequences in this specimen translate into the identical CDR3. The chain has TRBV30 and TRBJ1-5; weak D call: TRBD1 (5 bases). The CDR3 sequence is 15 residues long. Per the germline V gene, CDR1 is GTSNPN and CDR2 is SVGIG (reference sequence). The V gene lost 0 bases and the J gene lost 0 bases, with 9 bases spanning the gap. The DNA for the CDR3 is TGTGCCTGGAGTGTAGGGACCGATAGCAATCAGCCCCAGCATTTT. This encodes CAWSVGTDSNQPQHF.

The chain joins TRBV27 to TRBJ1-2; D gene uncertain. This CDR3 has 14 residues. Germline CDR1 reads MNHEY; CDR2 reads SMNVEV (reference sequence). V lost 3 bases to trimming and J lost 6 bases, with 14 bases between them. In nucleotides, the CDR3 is TGTGCCAGCAGTTTTCAGCGAACGACGGATGGCTACACCTTC. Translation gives CASSFQRTTDGYTF.

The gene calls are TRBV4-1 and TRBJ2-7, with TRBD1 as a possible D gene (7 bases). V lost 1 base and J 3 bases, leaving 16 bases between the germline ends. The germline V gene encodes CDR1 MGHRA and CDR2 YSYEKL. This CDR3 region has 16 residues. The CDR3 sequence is CASSQVPSGGGYEQYF. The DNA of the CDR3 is TGCGCCAGCAGCCAAGTTCCGTCAGGGGGAGGCTACGAGCAGTACTTC.

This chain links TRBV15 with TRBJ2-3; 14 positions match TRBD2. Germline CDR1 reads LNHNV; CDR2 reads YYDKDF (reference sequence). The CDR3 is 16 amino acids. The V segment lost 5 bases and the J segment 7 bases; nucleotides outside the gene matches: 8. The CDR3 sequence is CATSGGTSGSPNTQYF. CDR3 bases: TGTGCCACCAGCGGTGGGACTAGCGGGAGTCCCAATACGCAGTATTTT.

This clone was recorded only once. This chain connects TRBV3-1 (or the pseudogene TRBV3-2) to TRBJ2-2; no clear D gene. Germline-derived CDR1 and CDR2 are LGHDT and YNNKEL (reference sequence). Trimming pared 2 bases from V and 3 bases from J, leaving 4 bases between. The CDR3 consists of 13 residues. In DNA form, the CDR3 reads TGTGCCAGCAGCCAACGGTACACCGGGGAGCTGTTTTTT. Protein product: CASSQRYTGELFF.

CDR3 DNA sequence: TGTGCCAGCCGGGGATCCACAGATACGCAGTATTTT. Its protein product is CASRGSTDTQYF. The chain is built from TRBV28 and TRBJ2-3; TRBD2 might be the D (5 bases). Trimming stripped 8 bases from V and 2 bases from J, with 8 bases between. CDR3 length: 12 amino acids. The germline V gene encodes CDR1 MDHEN and CDR2 SYDVKM.